This passage covers 17 T cell receptor beta chains from one sample sequenced in a study of cytomegalovirus exposure and HLA in healthy donors. Use of 60 Vbeta and 13 Jbeta primers characterized the PCR. The table came from immunoSEQ multiplex PCR; TCRdb's copy has only in-frame clones and leaves some out. This sample carries tens of thousands of clones, around 79% of them seen once, and the ten largest clones take 14% to 15%. Specimen: PBMCs. The receptor set was obtained from a woman in her thirties or forties in good health and CMV-seropositive.

The CDR3 spells CASSKSTYEQYF. The CDR3 DNA reads TGCGCCAGCAGCAAAAGCACCTACGAGCAGTACTTC. This sequence joins TRBV5-1 and TRBJ2-7; D is uncertain. V gave up 4 bases and J gave up 2 bases, with 7 bases separating them. The CDR3 length is 12 residues. Germline loops: CDR1 SGHRS, CDR2 YFSETQ.

This clone was observed a single time. J is TRBJ1-2 and V is TRBV7-8; D possibly corresponds to TRBD1 (5 bases). This CDR3 is 15 amino acids long. Per germline, CDR1 SGHVS and CDR2 FQNEAQ. The V end was cut by 5 bases, the J end by 2 bases, with 15 bases between. CDR3 coding DNA: TGTGCCAGCAGCCTAGGTGGAGGGACCAACTATGGCTACACCTTC. This translates into CASSLGGGTNYGYTF. Using reference TRBV7-8 and TRBJ1-2 for the parts outside the CDR3, the full variable domain is GAGVSQSPRYKVAKRGQDVALRCDPISGHVSLFWYQQALGQGPEFLTYFQNEAQLDKSGLPSDRFFAERPEGSVSTLKIQRTQQEDSAVYLCASSLGGGTNYGYTFGSGTRLTVV.

This clone has only a few counts. Compared with germline, one end of the junction differs, possibly owing to a read error. The chain is built from TRBV6-4 and TRBJ1-1; D possibly corresponds to TRBD1 (6 bases). The CDR3 is 15 residues long. In germline, CDR1 is MRHNA, CDR2 SNTAGT. For the CDR3, the DNA is TGTGCCAGCAGTGACATACCCCAGGGGAACCCTGAAGCTTTCTTT. Its protein is CASSDIPQGNPEAFF.

This chain links TRBV7-2 with TRBJ1-1, with 8 nucleotides matching TRBD1. CDR3 length: 15 amino acids. Germline V gene sequence: CDR1 SGHTA, CDR2 FQGNSA. The V and J ends lost 3 bases and 0 bases, in that order; junction bases with no gene match: 3. This CDR3 reads CASSLSTGVNTEAFF. CDR3 nucleotide sequence: TGTGCCAGCAGCTTGTCGACAGGGGTGAACACTGAAGCTTTCTTT.

This clone was seen once. This rearrangement joins TRBV6-4 to TRBJ2-3; tentatively, D is TRBD2 (6 bases). The CDR3 runs to 14 residues. Trimming removed 2 bases from V and 3 bases from J, with 9 bases in between. Germline CDR1 MRHNA, CDR2 SNTAGT. CDR3: CASSDGAGTDTQYF. CDR3 DNA: TGTGCCAGCAGTGACGGTGCGGGGACAGATACGCAGTATTTT.

This rearrangement joins TRBV5-5 to TRBJ2-6; D call uncertain. V was shortened by 2 bases and J by 0 bases, with 15 bases between the two germline ends. Germline CDR1 SGHKS, CDR2 YYEKEE (reference sequence). This CDR3 comprises 18 residues. The CDR3 coding sequence is TGTGCCAGCAGCTTTGGGCCCATCTTAAACTCTGGGGCCAACGTCCTGACTTTC. Translating gives CASSFGPILNSGANVLTF.

This clone has a handful of counts. This chain joins TRBV19 and TRBJ2-7, with 9 bases that match TRBD1. V was pared by 7 bases and J by 4 bases, with 5 bases of the junction left unmatched. Germline lookup yields CDR1 LNHDA and CDR2 SQIVND (reference sequence). This CDR3 has 13 amino acids. CDR3 sequence reads: CASKGTGSYEQYF. CDR3 nucleotides: TGTGCCAGTAAAGGGACAGGGTCGTACGAGCAGTACTTC.

The genes are TRBV6-5 and TRBJ1-6; tentative D call: TRBD1 (5 bases). Trimming cost V 3 bases and J 10 bases, with 19 bases left between them. The CDR3 is 16 amino acids. Germline assignment: CDR1 MNHEY and CDR2 SVGAGI. The chain's CDR3 is CASSYGGFRIQSPLHF. The DNA for the CDR3 is TGTGCCAGCAGTTATGGGGGGTTCAGAATTCAATCACCCCTCCACTTT.

The chain joins TRBV5-1 to TRBJ2-1; 7 nucleotides agree with TRBD1. With V trimmed by 1 base and J by 7 bases, 5 bases remained unmatched. CDR1 is SGHRS, CDR2 YFSETQ, per germline. CDR3 length: 14 residues. The CDR3 here is CASSLQGQWNEQFF. CDR3 nucleotides: TGCGCCAGCAGCTTGCAGGGACAGTGGAATGAGCAGTTCTTC. Full variable domain (remainder filled in from reference TRBV5-1 and TRBJ2-1): KAGVTQTPRYLIKTRGQQVTLSCSPISGHRSVSWYQQTPGQGLQFLFEYFSETQRNKGNFPGRFSGRQFSNSRSEMNVSTLELGDSALYLCASSLQGQWNEQFFGPGTRLTVL.

J is TRBJ2-1 and V is TRBV19; no clear D. CDR1 and CDR2 from the germline V gene are LNHDA and SQIVND (reference sequence). The V and J ends lost 3 bases and 10 bases respectively, with 7 bases between them. The CDR3 contains 11 residues. The CDR3: CASSITTEQFF. The CDR3 DNA is TGTGCCAGTAGTATTACTACAGAGCAGTTCTTC.

This clone is a singleton in its sample. This chain links TRBV10-3 with TRBJ2-2; 8 nucleotides line up with TRBD1. The CDR3 totals 16 residues. Germline lookup yields CDR1 ENHRY and CDR2 SYGVKD. V lost 2 bases to trimming and J lost 7 bases; unmatched junction nucleotides: 9. Here the CDR3 DNA reads TGTGCCATCAGTGAGAATGGACAGGGTGCGAACGGGGAGCTGTTTTTT. Protein: CAISENGQGANGELFF.

V usage is TRBV19 and J usage is TRBJ2-3; TRBD1 agrees at 8 bases. The CDR3 totals 13 residues. The V and J ends lost 4 bases and 5 bases, in that order; junction bases with no gene match: 2. The germline gives CDR1 LNHDA, CDR2 SQIVND (reference sequence). Here the CDR3 DNA reads TGTGCCAGTAGTACCGACAGGGGAGATACGCAGTATTTT. Protein product: CASSTDRGDTQYF.

The chain combines TRBV11-2 with TRBJ1-1; perhaps TRBD1 as D (5 bases). Per germline, CDR1 SGHAT and CDR2 FQNNGV. Between the trimmed V and J ends, which lost 1 base and 8 bases, there was a span of 11 bases. The CDR3 runs 13 residues. DNA of the CDR3: TGTGCCAGCAGCTTAGCCCCCGACAGAGAAGCTTTCTTT. This codes for CASSLAPDREAFF.

The chain employs TRBV6-1 and TRBJ1-5; D call uncertain. V lost 0 bases and J lost 2, with 8 bases in between. This CDR3 is built from 15 residues. The V gene's germline CDR1 is MNHNS and CDR2 SASEGT. The CDR3 DNA follows: TGTGCCAGCAGTGAAGCTGCGATTGGCAATCAGCCCCAGCATTTT. Its translation is CASSEAAIGNQPQHF.

The gene calls are TRBV9 and TRBJ2-1; possible D gene TRBD2, 6 bases. Deletions cut 0 bases from V and 2 bases from J, with 12 bases between. The CDR3 consists of 16 residues. CDR1 is SGDLS and CDR2 is YYNGEE in the germline V gene. Written as DNA, the CDR3 is TGTGCCAGCAGCGTAGCCGAGCGGGTAACCTACAATGAGCAGTTCTTC. Translating gives CASSVAERVTYNEQFF.

The chain joins TRBV29-1 to TRBJ2-5; TRBD2 agrees at 11 bases. Germline V gene data show CDR1 as SQVTM and CDR2 as ANQGSEA. Germline trimming cut 5 bases from V and 5 bases from J; bases unmatched to any gene: 7. The CDR3 is 14 residues long. CDR3 in DNA: TGCAGCGTTTCTCATATAGCGGGAGGGGAGACCCAGTACTTC. Amino acid sequence: CSVSHIAGGETQYF.

The V gene is TRBV5-4, the J gene TRBJ1-1; D uncertain. The ends were cut back, 0 bases at V and 4 bases at J, with 13 bases in the middle. In germline, CDR1 is SGHNT, CDR2 YYREEE (reference sequence). The CDR3 sequence is 15 residues long. CDR3 nucleotide sequence: TGTGCCAGCAGCTTGGGGGTTGGCGGACTCACTGAAGCTTTCTTT. Amino acids: CASSLGVGGLTEAFF.